The rows below give T cell receptor beta chains drawn from one sample of a study of type 1 regulatory T cells. Their antigen targets remain unknown. One entry per CDR3 protein results from TCRdb running MiXCR on the reads. The data contain under 30,000 distinct CDR3 sequences, roughly 45% of them seen just once; the ten biggest clones take up around 4.8%. Sample: cultured T cells, either the whole culture or a sorted T cell fraction (not recorded which). The receptors come from a human donor in good health. CDR3s include the opening cysteine and the closing phenylalanine or tryptophan. D genes are given only for firm matches. Some rows have no size entry. The others give once, few or many, or a class for an expanded clone.

V gene	J gene	clone size	D gene	CDR3 protein	CDR3 DNA
TRBV6-5	TRBJ1-2	few	NA	CATRRWGSNYGYTF	TGTGCCACCCGACGCTGGGGATCTAACTATGGCTACACCTTC
TRBV7-6	TRBJ2-7	NA	NA	CASSLVESEQYF	TGTGCCAGCAGCTTAGTCGAAAGCGAGCAGTACTTC
TRBV18	TRBJ2-7	NA	TRBD2	CASSPRPAGAVYEQYF	TGTGCCAGCTCACCAAGGCCAGCGGGGGCCGTCTACGAGCAGTACTTC
TRBV5-1	TRBJ2-3	NA	NA	CASSSGTLSTDTQYF	TGCGCCAGCAGCTCCGGGACACTAAGCACAGATACGCAGTATTTT
TRBV7-9	TRBJ1-3	NA	TRBD1	CAIRTGEDSGNTIYF	TGTGCCATTCGAACAGGGGAAGACTCTGGAAACACCATATATTTT
TRBV6-6	TRBJ1-5	NA	TRBD1	CAARDRRNQPQHF	TGTGCCGCCCGGGACAGACGCAATCAGCCCCAGCATTTT
TRBV4-2	TRBJ2-3	NA	NA	CASSQESYGGVGTDTQYF	TGTGCCAGCAGCCAAGAGTCGTATGGGGGCGTCGGCACAGATACGCAGTATTTT
TRBV15	TRBJ2-1	NA	NA	CATSRARWGRGNEQFF	TGTGCCACCAGCAGAGCTCGTTGGGGCAGAGGAAATGAGCAGTTCTTC
TRBV6-5	TRBJ1-1	NA	TRBD1	CASGARRGPGTEAFF	TGTGCCAGCGGCGCGAGGAGGGGGCCGGGCACTGAAGCTTTCTTT
TRBV6-1	TRBJ1-6	few	NA	CASTYLTGSNSPLHF	TGTGCCAGCACCTATTTGACAGGCTCTAATTCACCCCTCCACTTT
TRBV7-2	TRBJ2-7	NA	NA	CASSLWTGAYEQYF	TGTGCCAGCAGCCTGTGGACGGGAGCCTACGAGCAGTACTTC
TRBV19	TRBJ2-5	NA	NA	CASSIGQGLETQYF	TGTGCCAGTAGTATAGGACAGGGACTCGAGACCCAGTACTTC
TRBV2	TRBJ2-1	NA	TRBD1	CASGQGASSYNEQFF	TGTGCCAGCGGACAGGGGGCGAGCTCCTACAATGAGCAGTTCTTC
TRBV7-2	TRBJ2-1	NA	TRBD1	CAVAPQGANNEQFF	TGTGCCGTGGCGCCACAGGGGGCAAACAATGAGCAGTTCTTC
TRBV28	TRBJ1-4	NA	TRBD1	CASRPGQGNEKLFF	TGTGCCAGCAGACCGGGACAGGGTAATGAAAAACTGTTTTTT
TRBV7-9	TRBJ1-1	many	NA	CASSSYRASNTEAFF	TGTGCCAGCAGCTCTTACAGGGCCAGCAACACTGAAGCTTTCTTT
TRBV6-5	TRBJ1-1	NA	TRBD1	CASRPTRGESVNTEAFF	TGTGCCAGCAGACCCACCAGGGGGGAAAGTGTGAACACTGAAGCTTTCTTT
TRBV7-9	TRBJ1-1	few	NA	CASSLDFRGTPNTEAFF	TGTGCCAGCAGCTTAGACTTTAGAGGGACACCGAACACTGAAGCTTTCTTT
TRBV5-4	TRBJ2-3	once	TRBD2	CASRYGGGTDTQYF	TGTGCCAGCAGATATGGGGGGGGCACAGATACGCAGTATTTT
TRBV18	TRBJ1-5	few	TRBD1	CASSPGTGSNQPQHF	TGTGCCAGCTCACCCGGGACAGGGAGCAATCAGCCCCAGCATTTT